These 7 T cell receptor beta chains came from one sample sequenced in a study of blood T cell repertoires in COVID-19. Measured with immunoSEQ multiplex PCR; TCRdb has only the in-frame clones, and not every one. The sample lists 300,000 or so clones; roughly 88% were seen once. The sample consisted of peripheral blood. The receptors derive from a woman in her forties or fifties with acute or convalescent COVID-19.

This clone is a singleton in its sample. The chain couples TRBV4-1 to TRBJ2-7; D possibly corresponds to TRBD2 (6 bases). The CDR3 loop spans 16 amino acids. V lost 2 bases and J 2 bases, leaving 16 bases between the germline ends. CDR1 is MGHRA, CDR2 YSYEKL, per germline. In DNA, the CDR3 is TGCGCCAGCAGCCAATCGGGTTTTAGCGGCACCTACGAGCAGTACTTC. Amino acid sequence: CASSQSGFSGTYEQYF.

A word on this clone: This same CDR3 is encoded by further DNA sequences in the sample. The rearrangement joins TRBV28 to TRBJ1-2; D ambiguous. CDR3 size: 12 residues. Germline loops: CDR1 MDHEN, CDR2 SYDVKM. The V and J ends lost 4 bases and 5 bases respectively, with 8 bases between them. CDR3 coding DNA: TGTGCCAGCAGTTCCGGGTATTATGGCTACACCTTC. This translates into CASSSGYYGYTF.

The CDR3 spells CASSESLAGGTDTQYF. DNA of the CDR3: TGTGCCAGCAGTGAATCCCTGGCAGGGGGCACAGATACGCAGTATTTT. The rearrangement joins TRBV25-1 to TRBJ2-3; possible D gene TRBD1, 6 bases. Per germline, CDR1 MGHDK and CDR2 SYGVNS. This CDR3 is built from 16 residues. Trimming took 1 base from V and 1 from J, leaving 12 bases between them.

This chain uses TRBV7-2 with TRBJ2-3; no definite D call. V was cut by 2 bases and J by 4 bases, with 4 bases left in between. The CDR3 is 12 amino acids. Germline V CDR1 and CDR2: SGHTA, FQGNSA. The CDR3 bases are TGTGCCAGCAGCTTAATATCAGATACGCAGTATTTT. It encodes CASSLISDTQYF.

The J gene is TRBJ2-5, the V gene TRBV18, with 7 positions matching TRBD1. The CDR3 totals 16 residues. The germline V gene encodes CDR1 KGHSH and CDR2 LQKENI. Trimming cost V 3 bases and J 6 bases; bases outside gene matches: 13. The CDR3 DNA reads as TGTGCCAGCTCACCCAAACAGGGGCCGGGTCGGAAGACCCAGTACTTC. Protein product: CASSPKQGPGRKTQYF.

V is TRBV5-1 and J is TRBJ1-1, with no clear D. The CDR3 is 14 residues long. The germline gives CDR1 SGHRS, CDR2 YFSETQ. V lost 5 bases, J lost 1 base, and 12 bases lay in between. The CDR3 loop is CASRSQTGNTEAFF. DNA for the CDR3: TGCGCCAGCAGATCTCAGACGGGGAACACTGAAGCTTTCTTT.

This clone was counted only a few times. The CDR3: CATRQGGGNEQFF. The DNA of the CDR3 is TGTGCCACTCGACAGGGGGGGGGTAATGAGCAGTTCTTC. This chain connects TRBV5-4 to TRBJ2-1; 9 nucleotides align to TRBD1. The CDR3 is 13 amino acids. J was trimmed by 7 bases and V by 9 bases; bases with no gene match: 8. Germline-derived CDR1 and CDR2 are SGHNT and YYREEE (reference sequence).